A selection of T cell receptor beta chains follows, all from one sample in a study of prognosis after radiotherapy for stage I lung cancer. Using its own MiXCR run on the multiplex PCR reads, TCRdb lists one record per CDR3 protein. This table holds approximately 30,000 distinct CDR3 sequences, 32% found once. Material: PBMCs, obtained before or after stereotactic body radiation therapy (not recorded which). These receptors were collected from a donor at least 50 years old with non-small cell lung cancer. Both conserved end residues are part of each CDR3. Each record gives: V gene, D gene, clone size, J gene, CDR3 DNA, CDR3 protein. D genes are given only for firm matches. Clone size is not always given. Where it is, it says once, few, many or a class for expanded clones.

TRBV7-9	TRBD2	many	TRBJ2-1	TGTGCCAGCAGCTTAACTTATGGGACTAGCGGGAGGAGGAAGGGGGCCTACAATGAGCAGTTCTTC	CASSLTYGTSGRRKGAYNEQFF
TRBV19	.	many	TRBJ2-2	TGTGCCAGTAGCCAACAGCAACAGAACACCGGGGAGCTGTTTTTT	CASSQQQQNTGELFF
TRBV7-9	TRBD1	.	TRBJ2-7	TGTGCCAGCAGCTCCCGGGACAGTGTAGTCTACGAGCAGTACTTC	CASSSRDSVVYEQYF
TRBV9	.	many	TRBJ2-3	TGTGCCAGCTCCCGGGTAGATACGCAGTATTTT	CASSRVDTQYF
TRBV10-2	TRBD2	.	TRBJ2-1	TGCGCCAGCAGGACCGGGACTACATACAATGAGCAGTTCTTC	CASRTGTTYNEQFF
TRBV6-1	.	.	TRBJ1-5	TGTGCCAGCAGTATCCGGGACACCGATCAGCCCCAGCATTTT	CASSIRDTDQPQHF
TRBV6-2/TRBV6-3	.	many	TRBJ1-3	TGTGCCAGCAGTTATCGGGGATCTGGAAACACCATATATTTT	CASSYRGSGNTIYF
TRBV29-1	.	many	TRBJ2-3	TGCAGCGTTGCTACAGGGATTTCAGATACGCAGTATTTT	CSVATGISDTQYF
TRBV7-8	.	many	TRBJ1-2	TGTGCCAGCAGCTTATCCCACAGGGCAGCCAACTATGGCTACACCTTC	CASSLSHRAANYGYTF
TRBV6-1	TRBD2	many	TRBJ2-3	TGTGCCAGCACTGCGGACGGACTAGCGGGAGCAGATACGCAGTATTTT	CASTADGLAGADTQYF
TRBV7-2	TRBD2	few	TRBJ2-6	TGTGCCAGCAGCCCCTGGATTGGACTAGAAGGGGCCAACGTCCTGACTTTC	CASSPWIGLEGANVLTF
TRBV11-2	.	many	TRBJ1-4	TGTGCCAGCAGCTTCGCTCCCAGGGGCGGGAGTGAAAAACTGTTTTTT	CASSFAPRGGSEKLFF
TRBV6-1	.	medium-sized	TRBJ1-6	TGTGCCAGCAGATCCGGGGTGGTTTCACCCCTCCACTTT	CASRSGVVSPLHF
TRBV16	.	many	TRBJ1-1	TGTGCCAGCAGCCAATTGGGGTCCAACACTGAAGCTTTCTTT	CASSQLGSNTEAFF
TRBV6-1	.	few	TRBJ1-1	TGTGCCAGCTGTGGACAGTTTTTCACTGAAGCTTTCTTT	CASCGQFFTEAFF
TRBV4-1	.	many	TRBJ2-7	TGCGCCAGCAGTCGGGACTCCAATAAGGAAGAGCAGTACTTC	CASSRDSNKEEQYF
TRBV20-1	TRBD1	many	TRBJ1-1	TGCAGTGCTAGAGATACGACAGGGTGGGGGAACACTGAAGCTTTCTTT	CSARDTTGWGNTEAFF
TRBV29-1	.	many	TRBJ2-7	TGCAGCGCTGCCGGGACACCAAACTCCTACGAGCAGTACTTC	CSAAGTPNSYEQYF
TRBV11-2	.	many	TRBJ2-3	TGTGCCAGCAGCTACGTTCCGGCTAGCTTCACAGATACGCAGTATTTT	CASSYVPASFTDTQYF
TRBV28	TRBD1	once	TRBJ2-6	TGTGCCAGCACCCTACTTCTCGGGACAGGGCCCCCCGCCTCTGGGGCCAACGTCCTGACTTTC	CASTLLLGTGPPASGANVLTF
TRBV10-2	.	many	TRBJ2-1	TGCGCCAGTGGGGCTAGCGTGAACAATGAGCAGTTCTTC	CASGASVNNEQFF
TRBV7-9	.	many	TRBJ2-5	TGTGCCAGCAGCTTAGGGGCAGCAGAAGAGACCCAGTACTTC	CASSLGAAEETQYF
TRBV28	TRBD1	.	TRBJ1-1	TGTGCCAGCAGTCTACAGGGGGCGATCACTGAAGCTTTCTTT	CASSLQGAITEAFF
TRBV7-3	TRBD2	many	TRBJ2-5	TGTGCCAGCAGCTTAACGGGACTAGCGGGAGGACAAGAGACCCAGTACTTC	CASSLTGLAGGQETQYF
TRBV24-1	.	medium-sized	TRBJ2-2	TGTGCCACCAGTGGTCAGGGCGGGGAGCTGTTTTTT	CATSGQGGELFF
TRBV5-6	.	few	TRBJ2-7	TGTGCCAGCAGCTTCGGGGCGACCTACGAGCAGTACTTC	CASSFGATYEQYF
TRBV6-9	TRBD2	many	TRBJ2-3	TGTGCCAGCAGTTACGGACTAGCGGGAGGGCCAAGACCCACAGATACGCAGTATTTT	CASSYGLAGGPRPTDTQYF
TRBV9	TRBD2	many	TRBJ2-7	TGTGCCCCTAAGAGTAAGCGGGAGATGAATGCCGAGCAGTACTTC	CAPKSKREMNAEQYF
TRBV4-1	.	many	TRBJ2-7	TGCGCCAGCAGCAAAGGGGATGACCCCTCCTACGAGCAGTACTTC	CASSKGDDPSYEQYF
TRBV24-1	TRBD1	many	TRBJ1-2	TGTGCCACCAGTGGTACAGGGGAAACCTCTGGCTACACCTTC	CATSGTGETSGYTF
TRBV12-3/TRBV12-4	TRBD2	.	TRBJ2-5	TGTGCCAGCAGTTCCCGACTAGCGGGAGAAGAGACCCAGTACTTC	CASSSRLAGEETQYF
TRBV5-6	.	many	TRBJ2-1	TGTGCCAGCAGCTTGGGTAGCTCCTACAATGAGCAGTTCTTC	CASSLGSSYNEQFF
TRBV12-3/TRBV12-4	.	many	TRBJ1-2	TGTGCCAGCAGCCACTTTGAAGGGCTTACCTTTATTTCCAACTATGGCTACACCTTC	CASSHFEGLTFISNYGYTF
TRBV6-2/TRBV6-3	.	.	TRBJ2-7	TGTACCAGCATGTACAGGCGAGACGCCTACGAGCAGTACTTC	CTSMYRRDAYEQYF
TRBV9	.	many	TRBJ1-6	TGTGCCAGCAGCGTTGGGGGGTCCGGGGGCTATAATTCACCCCTCCACTTT	CASSVGGSGGYNSPLHF
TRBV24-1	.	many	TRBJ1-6	TGTGCCGCTGAGGGGGGTATAGGGATTTCACCCCTCCACTTT	CAAEGGIGISPLHF
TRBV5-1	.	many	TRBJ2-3	TGCGCCAGCATGGTAGGGCCCTCCACAGATACGCAGTATTTT	CASMVGPSTDTQYF
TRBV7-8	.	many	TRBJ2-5	TGTGCCAGCAGCTTAGAAACAGAGACCCAGTACTTC	CASSLETETQYF
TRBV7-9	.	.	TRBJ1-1	TGTGCCAGCATCACCACCCCGATGGCTTTCTTT	CASITTPMAFF
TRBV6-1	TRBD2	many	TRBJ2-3	TGTGCCAGCAGCTGGACTAGCGGGATCACAGATACGCAGTATTTT	CASSWTSGITDTQYF